This T cell receptor beta chain was recovered during a study of T cell changes during pregnancy in multiple sclerosis (dated by TCRdb to the late 2010s). General notes on the study: In women with multiple sclerosis, the researchers looked at how the T cell repertoire shifted as pregnancy progressed.

Library generation was performed with the immunoSEQ multiplex PCR assay. Drawn from immuneACCESS, this table holds only the in-frame rearrangements with V and J called that TCRdb kept. Clones are partly lost; checked studies trace under half to an unresolved V gene and leave the rest unexplained. This sample is represented by about 60,000 clones; over 90% of them were singletons. The ten largest account for under 0.95% of the sample. This clone has a single count. The antigen it binds to is not known. Base quality data are lacking; no much larger clone is found one base away. From a lookup of the germline V gene (reference sequence), CDR1 and CDR2 are GTSNPN and SVGIG. The CDR3 spans 15 residues, from the cysteine through the phenylalanine. Only the CDR3 part of the read is kept: 45 bases, read in frame from the first base. From V the trimming removes 3 bases and from J it removes 7 bases, while the gene matches leave 14 bases of the junction unaccounted for.

The TCR was taken from a female donor with multiple sclerosis, enrolled in a pregnancy study. In this chain, TRBV30 is recombined with TRBJ2-7; the junction holds 8 bases that match TRBD1. The sample was peripheral blood, taken in the first trimester of pregnancy. The DNA reads as follows: TGTGCCTGGAGCCCCCTGGACAGGGCATCGAGTGAGCAGTACTTC. Its protein reads: CAWSPLDRASSEQYF.